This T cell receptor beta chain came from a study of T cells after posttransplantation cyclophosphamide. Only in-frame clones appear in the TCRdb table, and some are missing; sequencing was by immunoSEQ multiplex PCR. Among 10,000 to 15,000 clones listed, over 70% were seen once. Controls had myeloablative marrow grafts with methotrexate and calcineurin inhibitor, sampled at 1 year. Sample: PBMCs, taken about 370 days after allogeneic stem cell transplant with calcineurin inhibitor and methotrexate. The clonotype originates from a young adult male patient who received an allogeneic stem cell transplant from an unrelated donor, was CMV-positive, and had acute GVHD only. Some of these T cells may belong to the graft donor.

The DNA of the CDR3 is TGTGCCAGCAGTTTACATGGAGGGGTATGGGGCTACACCTTC. Translating gives CASSLHGGVWGYTF. This chain uses TRBV27 with TRBJ1-2; tentative D call: TRBD1 (5 bases). This CDR3 has 14 residues. Germline values: CDR1 MNHEY, CDR2 SMNVEV (reference sequence). With 2 bases removed from V and 8 bases from J, the gap between germline ends came to 15 bases.